This record looks at one T cell receptor beta chain sequence and its context. Recruits, aged roughly 18 to 90 years, lived in roughly 22 US areas. This specimen belongs to a study of blood T cell repertoires in COVID-19. Study in general: From T cells, B-cell-depleted T cells, or PBMCs came the material, which was cDNA or gDNA.

This CDR3 spans 21 amino acids. Looked up from germline, CDR1 is MDHEN and CDR2 is SYDVKM. With V trimmed by 5 bases and J by 9 bases, 31 bases remained unmatched. The assay was immunoSEQ multiplex PCR, and TCRdb's table has in-frame clones only and misses some. The sample contains under 300,000 clones, around 84% of which appear only once. The origin of this receptor is a woman in her forties or fifties who had recovered from COVID-19. Sequencing input: PBMCs or T cells enriched from blood (not recorded which). The genes are TRBV28 and TRBJ2-1, with 7 nucleotides matching TRBD2. CDR3 sequence: CASSPPPVGGSVRMQGSEQFF. CDR3 DNA: TGTGCCAGCAGTCCCCCCCCTGTTGGCGGGAGTGTTCGGATGCAGGGTAGTGAGCAGTTCTTC.